This T cell receptor (beta chain) was sequenced in a study of blood T cells in healthy people across ages (dated by TCRdb to between 2015 and 2016). Notes on the research overall: In model experiments, roughly one uniquely barcoded TCR beta cDNA molecule per two T cells was captured by template switching. The donors were divided into four age groups: young (average roughly 17 years), middle-aged (approximately 41), aged (approximately 62) and long-lived (about 80). To avoid experimental bias, donors of different ages were randomly spread across the sequencing lanes. The study analyzed two additional independent replicas of 1 million unique cDNA reads from the same blood draw for two donors, one aged 18 to 30 and one aged 80 or older. The study measured age-related changes in TCR beta repertoire diversity using deep sequencing normalized with unique cDNA molecular identifiers. The paper as a whole reports these results and caveats: Compared with the aged group, the long-lived group had more naive CD4+ T cells, fewer expanded clones and increased TCR diversity, suggesting age selection. Since profiling was done on bulk unsorted PBMCs, naive and antigen-experienced compartments could not be conclusively compared. Observed TCR beta diversity per million T cells fell roughly linearly with age, and a significant reduction was already apparent by age about 36. The percentage of naive T cells measured by flow cytometry correlated strongly with observed TCR beta diversity. Estimates of total diversity based on one million sequenced T cells were considered lower bounds and underestimates. Because donor CMV infection status was unknown, age-related changes in expanded clonotypes were potentially confounded.

Trimming at the junction amounts to 8 bases on V and 7 bases on J, and the germline ends lie 18 bases apart. The cysteine opens and the phenylalanine closes a CDR3 of 14 amino acids. Solely the CDR3 DNA is kept, with 42 bases framed from the first base. CDR1 and CDR2 (MNHEY, SMNVEV) derive from the germline V gene (reference sequence). The library was generated by 5' RACE. These reads were obtained on an Illumina HiSeq 2500. A second about 7 to 12 cycle PCR used a sample-barcoded 5' primer and a J-beta primer mix. A template-switch 5' adaptor carrying 12 random nucleotides introduced a unique molecular identifier onto each TCR beta cDNA molecule. At least 3 million CDR3-containing paired-end reads were obtained from each sample. First-strand cDNA was synthesized from all RNA with the Mint cDNA synthesis kit, primed by a TRBC-specific oligonucleotide. Following uracil-DNA glycosylase treatment, all cDNA underwent a first 18-cycle PCR with the universal primers M1SS and BC2_uni_R. The authors' pipeline ran thus. Normalization of each sample was performed by random selection of 1 million high-quality reads, each carrying a distinct molecular identifier. Reads sharing molecular identifiers were discarded rather than binned into consensus sequences. MiTCR, with a Q25 quality threshold and the strictest error-elimination algorithm, was used for CDR3 identification, clonotype clustering and error correction. A nonparametric unseen species model using Euler transformation provided a lower-bound estimate of total TCR beta diversity. TCRdb ran its own pipeline on the public reads, namely fastp trimming at Q25 and MiXCR clone calling, and kept in-frame beta chains. Rows are unified per CDR3 protein, each entry keeping the most common DNA and genes. What appears here as the V and J calls and clone size reflects TCRdb's work, not the paper's. The table for this sample lists hundreds of thousands of distinct CDR3 sequences; around 48% of them were counted only once. Roughly 31% of the sample lies in the top ten.

Donors were approximately 42 systemically healthy Caucasian individuals from Russia aged roughly 6 to 100 years. Approximately 10 milliliters of peripheral blood were collected from each donor into EDTA-treated Vacutainer tubes. Ficoll-Paque density-gradient centrifugation was used to isolate PBMCs, with at least 6.5 million per sample. Total RNA was extracted from PBMCs with Trizol reagent, with at least 6 micrograms obtained per sample. For every donor, flow cytometry on a PBMC aliquot measured the percentage of naive CD45RAhigh/CD27high T cells. As regards this clonotype: Its antigen is currently not known. Base qualities were left out, and no much larger clone turns up one base away.

The chain was built from TRBV27 and TRBJ2-1; a tentative D match to TRBD1 spans 5 bases. This receptor was taken from a woman aged 60-75 years in good health. Sequenced: blood. The CDR3 sequence is CASAPMDKPNEQFF. The DNA sequence follows: TGTGCCAGCGCTCCTATGGACAAGCCTAATGAGCAGTTCTTC.